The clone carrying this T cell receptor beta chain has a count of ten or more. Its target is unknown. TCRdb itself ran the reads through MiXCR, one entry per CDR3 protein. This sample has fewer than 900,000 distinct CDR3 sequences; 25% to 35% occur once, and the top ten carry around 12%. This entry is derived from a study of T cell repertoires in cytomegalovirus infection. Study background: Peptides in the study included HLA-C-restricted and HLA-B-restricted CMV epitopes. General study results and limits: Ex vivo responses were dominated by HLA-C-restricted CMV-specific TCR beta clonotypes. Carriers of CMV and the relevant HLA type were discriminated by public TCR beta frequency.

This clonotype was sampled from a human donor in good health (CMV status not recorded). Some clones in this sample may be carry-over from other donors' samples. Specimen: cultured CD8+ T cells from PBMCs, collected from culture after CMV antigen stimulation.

CDR3 coding DNA: TGCAGTGCTAGAGCAGGGGACACTGAAGCTTTCTTT. This gives the protein CSARAGDTEAFF. The chain carries TRBV20-1 and TRBJ1-1; D is possibly TRBD1 (6 bases). V lost 1 base to trimming and J lost 3 bases, with 6 bases between them. Germline V gives CDR1 DFQATT, CDR2 SNEGSKA (reference sequence). This CDR3 comprises 12 residues.